Below are 24 T cell receptor beta chains sequenced from a single sample in a study of tumor-infiltrating lymphocytes in primary liver carcinoma (dated by TCRdb to about 2017). Blood RNA was extracted from unsorted whole blood with TRIzol reagent; germline DNA came from the DNeasy Blood & Tissue kit. The data were produced on an Illumina HiSeq 2500. Using a constant-region primer and ProtoScript II reverse transcriptase, TCRbeta-specific cDNA was reverse-transcribed from roughly 500 ng total RNA. Three nested multiplex PCR rounds, following a slightly modified ARM-PCR procedure, were used to build the TCRbeta libraries. Multiplex TRBV1-TRBV30 forward primers and a Cbeta reverse primer were used in the first two PCR rounds, each of which was run for approximately 10 cycles. TCRdb handled the public reads itself, with Q25 trimming in fastp and clone calling in MiXCR, and kept productive beta chains. Duplicate CDR3 protein sequences are folded into a single record with the most common DNA and genes. The sample records about 320,000 distinct CDR3 sequences, 65% of which are singletons. The ten largest clones capture roughly 9% of the sample.

Sequencing was performed on peripheral blood. These receptors all stem from a man aged 40-49 years with primary liver carcinoma and hepatitis B virus infection.

To note about this clonotype: One junction end does not reproduce the germline sequence, and a read error may be involved. The V gene is TRBV5-4, the J gene TRBJ2-7; 10 nucleotides match TRBD1. The CDR3 contains 15 residues. The germline gives CDR1 SGHNT, CDR2 YYREEE (reference sequence). CDR3 DNA: TGCGCCAACAGCGTTGGGGGACAGGGGCTCTACGAGCAGTACTTC. Translated: CANSVGGQGLYEQYF.

The sample holds a few counts of this clonotype. The chain has TRBV5-4 and TRBJ2-2, with 8 bases fitting TRBD2. J was trimmed by 0 bases and V by 4 bases; bases with no gene match: 5. CDR1 is SGHNT and CDR2 is YYREEE in the germline V gene (reference sequence). The CDR3 totals 16 residues. In DNA form, the CDR3 reads TGTGCCAGCAGCCGGGGGGGCATATCGAACACCGGGGAGCTGTTTTTT. This translates into CASSRGGISNTGELFF. Full variable domain (outside the CDR3, taken from reference TRBV5-4 and TRBJ2-2): ETGVTQSPTHLIKTRGQQVTLRCSSQSGHNTVSWYQQALGQGPQFIFQYYREEENGRGNFPPRFSGLQFPNYSSELNVNALELDDSALYLCASSRGGISNTGELFFGEGSRLTVL.

V gene TRBV15 combines with J gene TRBJ1-5, with TRBD1 matching over 7 bases. The CDR3 length is 15 residues. With 0 bases clipped from V and 6 bases from J, the junction kept 5 bases outside the gene matches. The germline V gene has CDR1 LNHNV and CDR2 YYDKDF (reference sequence). The CDR3 bases are TGTGCCACCAGCAGAGAAACAGGGGATGGTCAGCCCCAGCATTTT. Translation: CATSRETGDGQPQHF.

The genes are TRBV29-1 and TRBJ1-1; no firm D call. CDR1 and CDR2 (germline): SQVTM, ANQGSEA. Trimming cost V 4 bases and J 5 bases, with 14 bases left between them. The CDR3 has 13 residues. Here the CDR3 reads CSVGAQGSTEAFF. DNA for the CDR3: TGCAGCGTTGGGGCCCAAGGGAGTACTGAAGCTTTCTTT.

The rearrangement joins TRBV29-1 to TRBJ2-2; D remains unclear. V lost 3 bases to trimming and J lost 9 bases, with 14 bases between them. The CDR3 covers 13 residues. Germline loops: CDR1 SQVTM, CDR2 ANQGSEA. The CDR3 loop is CSVDPRNIRELFF. For the CDR3, the DNA is TGCAGCGTTGATCCCAGGAACATCCGGGAGCTGTTTTTT.

Concerning this clonotype: A much larger clonotype is one base distant, so this may be a read error. For the CDR3, the DNA is TGCGCCAGCAGCCAAGATCGCGGGAGGTCAAGCGAGCAGTACTTC. This translates into CASSQDRGRSSEQYF. The V call is TRBV4-3, the J call TRBJ2-7; 8 bases match TRBD2. The germline CDR1 and CDR2 sequences are LGHNA and YSLEER. The V segment lost 0 bases and the J segment 6 bases; nucleotides outside the gene matches: 7. The CDR3 is 15 residues long.

Notes on this clonotype: At one of its ends the junction is not consistent with the germline gene, which may arise from a read error. This sequence joins TRBV6-2 or TRBV6-3 and TRBJ1-1; 10 bases fit TRBD1. The CDR3 totals 16 residues. Germline V gene sequence: CDR1 MNHEY, CDR2 SVGEGT. For the CDR3, the DNA is TGTGCCAGCAGTTCGCCGGGACAGGGGATGGACACTGTAGCTTTCTTT. This sequence encodes CASSSPGQGMDTVAFF.

A remark on this clonotype: A much larger clone sits a single nucleotide away, making a read error possible. The chain carries TRBV6-2 or TRBV6-3 and TRBJ2-3; weak D call: TRBD1 (5 bases). CDR3 length equals 15 residues. Germline V gene data show CDR1 as MNHEY and CDR2 as SVGEGT. The CDR3 spells CASSPSKLVTDTHYF. The CDR3 region has the DNA TGTGCCAGCAGCCCCAGTAAGCTGGTGACAGATACGCATTATTTT.

This chain links TRBV2 with TRBJ1-3, with D hard to call. CDR3 length equals 14 residues. Trimming pared 5 bases from V and 4 bases from J, leaving 12 bases between. Germline CDR1 is SNHLY and CDR2 is FYNNEI. For the CDR3, the DNA is TGTGCCAGCAGTTTAGGAATAACCGGAAACACCATATATTTT. Encoded protein: CASSLGITGNTIYF.

This clonotype was observed many times. V gene TRBV6-2 or TRBV6-3 combines with J gene TRBJ1-1, with D possibly TRBD1 on 6 matching bases. V was clipped by 11 bases and J by 0 bases, with 13 bases between them. CDR1 is MNHEY, CDR2 SVGEGT, per germline. This CDR3 has 13 amino acids. The CDR3 loop reads CAACRGMNTEAFF. CDR3 nucleotide sequence: TGTGCCGCTTGCAGGGGAATGAACACTGAAGCTTTCTTT.

Comment on this clonotype: Possible read error: a much larger clone is one base away. This chain joins TRBV29-1 and TRBJ2-1; tentatively, D is TRBD2 (5 bases). The CDR3 covers 14 residues. Germline V gives CDR1 SQVTM, CDR2 ANQGSEA. The CDR3 DNA follows: TGCAGCCTTGAACAAATTCTGGCTAGCCAAGAGCAGTTCTTC. This translates into CSLEQILASQEQFF.

The table lists this clonotype with a few counts. This sequence joins TRBV5-4 and TRBJ2-1; TRBD1 or TRBD2 may be the D gene (5 bases each). The CDR3 contains 17 residues. V lost 4 bases, J lost 1 base, and 18 bases lay in between. Per germline, CDR1 SGHNT and CDR2 YYREEE (reference sequence). CDR3 coding DNA: TGTGCCAGCAGCGGGTTCTTGGGACCGTCATCCTACAATGAGCAGTTCTTC. Translating it yields CASSGFLGPSSYNEQFF.

This clonotype occurred many times. One end of the junction does not line up with germline, which may come from a read error. The chain employs TRBV4-2 and TRBJ2-3; weak D call: TRBD2 (5 bases). The CDR3 sequence is 15 residues long. CDR1 LGHNA and CDR2 YNFKEQ come from the germline V gene. CDR3 region: CASSQGIPSTDTQYF. The CDR3 coding sequence is TGTGCCAGCAGCCAAGGTATTCCTAGCACGGATACGCAGTATTTT.

The chain links TRBV29-1 to TRBJ2-3, with D tentatively TRBD1 (5 bases). This CDR3 region has 15 residues. The V end was cut by 5 bases, the J end by 0 bases, with 15 bases between. CDR1 SQVTM and CDR2 ANQGSEA come from the germline V gene. The CDR3 here is CSVSTEVISTDTQYF. The CDR3, as DNA: TGCAGCGTTTCGACAGAGGTGATTAGCACAGATACGCAGTATTTT.

This clonotype was detected ten times or more. The rearrangement links TRBV10-3 to TRBJ1-2; a weak D match, TRBD1 (6 bases). The ends were cut back, 3 bases at V and 4 bases at J, with 9 bases in the middle. Looked up from germline, CDR1 is ENHRY and CDR2 is SYGVKD. The CDR3 runs to 13 residues. This chain's CDR3 is CAISEGTLYGYTF. CDR3 bases: TGTGCCATCAGTGAAGGGACACTCTATGGCTACACCTTC.

The rearrangement uses TRBV11-1 and TRBJ2-7; D is uncertain. Germline lookup yields CDR1 SGHAT and CDR2 FQDESV (reference sequence). The CDR3 consists of 12 residues. Trimming shortened V by 5 bases and J by 5 bases, and 10 bases separated the two germline ends. The CDR3 here is CASSPTLNEQYF. CDR3 bases: TGTGCCAGCAGCCCCACCCTGAACGAGCAGTACTTC.

This clonotype was seen a single time. This sequence may be a read error, since a much larger clone differs from it by one base. This chain uses TRBV6-1 with TRBJ2-5, with TRBD2 identical over 11 bases. Germline values: CDR1 MNHNS, CDR2 SASEGT. This CDR3 comprises 16 residues. CDR3 protein: CVSSAMGLAAQETQYF. CDR3 DNA sequence: TGTGTCAGCAGTGCGATGGGACTAGCGGCCCAAGAGACCCAGTACTTC.

Turning to this clonotype: A much larger clone lies one base from this, so it may be a read error. The J gene is TRBJ2-2, the V gene TRBV6-2 or TRBV6-3; the D gene is possibly TRBD1 (6 bases). CDR1 and CDR2 (germline): MNHEY, SVGEGT. The CDR3 sequence is 14 residues long. The CDR3 DNA follows: TGTGCCAGCAAAGGGGGAGTTAACACCGAGGAGCTGTTTTTT. Protein sequence: CASKGGVNTEELFF.

Concerning this clonotype: An end of the junction differs from the germline gene, which may be a read error. This sequence joins TRBV4-2 and TRBJ2-1, with D tentatively TRBD1 or TRBD2 (5 bases each). This CDR3 has 15 amino acids. Germline V CDR1 and CDR2: LGHNA, YNFKEQ. The CDR3 loop reads CASSLNKVTGHELFF. The CDR3 region has the DNA TGCGCCAGCAGCCTAAACAAGGTAACGGGGCATGAGCTGTTCTTC.

To note about this clonotype: Being one base from a much bigger clone, this may be a read error. V usage is TRBV29-1 and J usage is TRBJ2-7; TRBD2 agrees at 9 bases. CDR3 length: 13 residues. Germline CDR1 SQVTM, CDR2 ANQGSEA. Trimming took 6 bases from V and 5 from J; bases not matched to a gene: 8. This CDR3 reads CSVGSGRRNEQYF. In DNA form, the CDR3 reads TGCAGCGTGGGTAGCGGGAGACGCAACGAGCAGTACTTC.

The chain employs TRBV21-1 and TRBJ2-7; the table names TRBD1, a call not compared with the DNA. TRBV21-1 is deemed a pseudogene. CDR3 length: 15 amino acids. CDR3 DNA sequence: TGTGCCAGCAGCAAAGCCGGGACGCGTGATTACGAGCAGTACTTC. Translation gives CASSKAGTRDYEQYF.

Regarding this clonotype: A much larger clone is a single base away; this may be a read error. The chain combines TRBV6-1 with TRBJ2-7; D is uncertain. The CDR3 runs to 11 residues. CDR1 is MNHNS and CDR2 is SASEGT in the germline V gene. CDR3: CASNEIREQYF. CDR3 coding DNA: TGTGCCAGCAATGAAATCCGCGAGCAGTACTTC.

This clonotype was picked up a small number of times. The rearrangement uses TRBV24-1 and TRBJ2-1, with TRBD1 matching over 7 bases. The V segment lost 2 bases and the J segment 1 base; nucleotides outside the gene matches: 7. The CDR3 runs 17 residues. Germline V gene data show CDR1 as KGHDR and CDR2 as SFDVKD. CDR3 in DNA: TGTGCCACCAGTGATTCGCGACAGGGCTTTTCCTACAATGAGCAGTTCTTC. Its protein product is CATSDSRQGFSYNEQFF.

About this clonotype itself: An end of the junction does not agree with germline; a read error may underlie this. This sequence joins TRBV13 and TRBJ1-5; D perhaps matches TRBD1 (6 bases). The CDR3 has 15 residues. Germline V gene data show CDR1 as PRHDT and CDR2 as FYEKMQ (reference sequence). The CDR3 DNA follows: TGCGCCAGCAGCTTAGCAGGGGCCGGGGGTCAGCCCCAGCATTTT. As protein: CASSLAGAGGQPQHF.